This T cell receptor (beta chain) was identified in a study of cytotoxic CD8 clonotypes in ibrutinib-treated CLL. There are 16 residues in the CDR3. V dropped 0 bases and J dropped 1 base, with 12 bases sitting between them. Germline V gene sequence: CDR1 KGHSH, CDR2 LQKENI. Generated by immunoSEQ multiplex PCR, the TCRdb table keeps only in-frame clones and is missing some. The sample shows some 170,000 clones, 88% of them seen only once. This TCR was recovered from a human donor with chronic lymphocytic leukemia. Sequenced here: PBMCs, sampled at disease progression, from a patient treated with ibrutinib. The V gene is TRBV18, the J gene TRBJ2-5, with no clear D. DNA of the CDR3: TGTGCCAGCTCACCACCCAGTCCCAGAACCCAAGAGACCCAGTACTTC. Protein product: CASSPPSPRTQETQYF.